This T cell receptor beta chain was obtained from a study of blood T cell repertoires in COVID-19. Across the whole study: The United States, Italy and Spain provided the acute and convalescent COVID-19 samples. Nucleic acid was either cDNA or gDNA, and it came from T cells, B-cell-depleted T cells, or PBMCs.

As originally analysed: Reference gene primer amplification yielded estimated nucleated cell counts. Profiling relied on immunoSEQ multiplex PCR, and the TCRdb table lists in-frame clones only, not all of them. The D gene and trimming were derived from the DNA, and the V and J assignments and clone size from that table. The sample lists under 80,000 clones, 86% occurring once. The V end was cut by 7 bases, the J end by 3 bases, with 15 bases between. The CDR3 contains 14 residues. Germline CDR1 and CDR2: LNHDA and SQIVND (reference sequence). The chain has TRBV19 and TRBJ1-1; D is unresolved. Sequenced material: peripheral blood. This TCR was sampled from a man aged 80 or over in a cohort sampled during active COVID-19. CDR3 sequence: CASTTVPLYTEAFF. The CDR3 DNA is TGTGCCAGTACTACGGTACCTCTCTACACTGAAGCTTTCTTT.